This T cell receptor (beta chain) stems from a study of cytomegalovirus exposure and HLA in healthy donors. V gave up 3 bases and J gave up 3 bases, with 8 bases separating them. CDR1 and CDR2 (germline): MNHNS, SASEGT. The CDR3 contains 14 residues. Amplification used 60 Vbeta primers and 13 Jbeta primers. Sequencing used immunoSEQ multiplex PCR; TCRdb keeps in-frame clones, though not all of them. The sample has 90,000 to 100,000 clones, 50% to 75% seen once. A word on this clone: Its matching antigen is unknown.

Study-level findings and limits: The presence/absence work took it that sequencing depth was about the same across donors.

The receptor was isolated from a man younger than 45 in good health and CMV-seronegative. This chain links TRBV6-1 with TRBJ2-2, with D tentatively TRBD1 (5 bases). The sample was PBMCs. CDR3 sequence reads: CASSEGRDTGELFF. The CDR3, as DNA: TGTGCCAGCAGTGAGGGCAGGGACACCGGGGAGCTGTTTTTT.